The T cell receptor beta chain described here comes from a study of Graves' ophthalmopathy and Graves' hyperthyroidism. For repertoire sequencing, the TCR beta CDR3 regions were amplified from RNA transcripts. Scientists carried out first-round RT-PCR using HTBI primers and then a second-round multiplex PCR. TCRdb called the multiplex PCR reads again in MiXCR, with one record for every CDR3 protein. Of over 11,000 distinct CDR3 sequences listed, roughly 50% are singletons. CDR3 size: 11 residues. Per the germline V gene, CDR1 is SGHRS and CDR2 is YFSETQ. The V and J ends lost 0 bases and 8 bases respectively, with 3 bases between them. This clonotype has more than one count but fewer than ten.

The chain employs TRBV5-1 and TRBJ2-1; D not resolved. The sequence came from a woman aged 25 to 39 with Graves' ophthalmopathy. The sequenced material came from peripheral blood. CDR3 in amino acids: CASSLVDEQFF. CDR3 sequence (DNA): TGCGCCAGCAGCTTGGTCGATGAGCAGTTCTTC.